This passage covers 27 T cell receptor beta chains from one sample sequenced in a study of fetal regulatory T cell absence and autoimmunity. Some clones are missing from TCRdb's copy, which holds only in-frame ones; the method was immunoSEQ multiplex PCR. This table holds about 46,000 clones, about 86% found once. The sequencing input was cord blood. Receptor source: a newborn boy with IPEX syndrome.

The chain has TRBV7-9 and TRBJ1-1, with D possibly being TRBD1 (5 bases). Germline-derived CDR1 and CDR2 are SEHNR and FQNEAQ (reference sequence). V lost 1 base, J lost 8 bases, and 11 bases lay in between. The CDR3 runs 13 residues. CDR3 DNA: TGTGCCAGCAGCTTAGACCCGGGGCTGGAAGCTTTCTTT. This gives the protein CASSLDPGLEAFF.

The chain employs TRBV13 and TRBJ2-3; D is uncertain. This CDR3 comprises 16 residues. Trimming pared 5 bases from V and 2 bases from J, leaving 17 bases between. Germline CDR1 is PRHDT and CDR2 is FYEKMQ (reference sequence). CDR3 bases: TGTGCCAGCAGCAGCCCAGGCAACCAAAACACAGATACGCAGTATTTT. Protein: CASSSPGNQNTDTQYF.

This rearrangement joins TRBV11-2 to TRBJ2-4; 8 bases match TRBD1. This CDR3 spans 15 amino acids. CDR1 SGHAT and CDR2 FQNNGV come from the germline V gene. The V segment lost 5 bases and the J segment 9 bases; nucleotides outside the gene matches: 12. The CDR3 reads CASSPRAGGAGIQYF. CDR3 bases: TGTGCCAGCAGCCCCCGGGCAGGGGGCGCTGGCATTCAGTACTTC.

This sequence joins TRBV14 and TRBJ2-7; D is possibly TRBD1 (5 bases). CDR1 is SGHDN and CDR2 is FVKESK in the germline V gene. CDR3 length equals 14 residues. V was shortened by 0 bases and J by 2 bases, with 8 bases between the two germline ends. Here the CDR3 DNA reads TGTGCCAGCAGCCAAGATGGACACACCTACGAGCAGTACTTC. Its translation: CASSQDGHTYEQYF. The variable domain in full, with the rest retrieved from reference TRBV14 and TRBJ2-7, is EAGVTQFPSHSVIEKGQTVTLRCDPISGHDNLYWYRRVMGKEIKFLLHFVKESKQDESGMPNNRFLAERTGGTYSTLKVQPAELEDSGVYFCASSQDGHTYEQYFGPGTRLTVT.

The chain has TRBV14 and TRBJ1-5; D is unclear. The V gene's germline CDR1 is SGHDN and CDR2 FVKESK. Trimming cost V 2 bases and J 0 bases, with 11 bases left between them. This CDR3 is built from 16 residues. The CDR3: CASSQPKGPSNQPQHF. In DNA form, the CDR3 reads TGTGCCAGCAGCCAACCCAAAGGTCCTAGCAATCAGCCCCAGCATTTT.

The chain joins TRBV7-8 to TRBJ2-7; D is perhaps TRBD1 or TRBD2 (5 bases each). Germline CDR1 reads SGHVS; CDR2 reads FQNEAQ. The CDR3 spans 15 residues. V lost 0 bases and J lost 5, with 14 bases in between. The CDR3 loop is CASSLAPRDGNEQYF. Here the CDR3 DNA reads TGTGCCAGCAGCTTAGCACCCAGGGACGGTAACGAGCAGTACTTC. Based on the CDR3 plus reference TRBV7-8 and TRBJ2-7, the full variable domain is GAGVSQSPRYKVAKRGQDVALRCDPISGHVSLFWYQQALGQGPEFLTYFQNEAQLDKSGLPSDRFFAERPEGSVSTLKIQRTQQEDSAVYLCASSLAPRDGNEQYFGPGTRLTVT.

This chain links TRBV4-2 with TRBJ2-6; 10 bases align to TRBD1. In germline, CDR1 is LGHNA, CDR2 YNFKEQ. V lost 3 bases and J lost 1; bases outside the gene matches: 6. This CDR3 region has 18 residues. CDR3 in DNA: TGTGCCAGCAGCCAGGGACAGGGGTCGAGGTCTGGGGCCAACGTCCTGACTTTC. Protein: CASSQGQGSRSGANVLTF.

The chain employs TRBV18 and TRBJ2-1, with D unclear. Trimming cost V 0 bases and J 7 bases, with 10 bases left between them. The CDR3 length is 14 residues. From germline, CDR1 is KGHSH and CDR2 LQKENI. CDR3 amino acids: CASSPPPGLNEQFF. CDR3 DNA sequence: TGTGCCAGCTCACCACCGCCCGGGTTGAATGAGCAGTTCTTC.

The chain employs TRBV5-1 and TRBJ2-2; 9 bases map to TRBD2. This CDR3 has 17 residues. Trimming removed 0 bases from V and 6 bases from J; junction bases left unmatched: 9. Germline V gives CDR1 SGHRS, CDR2 YFSETQ. For the CDR3, the DNA is TGCGCCAGCAGCTTGGTTCTCGGCGGGAGGGCCGCCGGGGAGCTGTTTTTT. Amino acids: CASSLVLGGRAAGELFF.

The rearrangement uses TRBV19 and TRBJ2-2; 9 nucleotides line up with TRBD2. CDR3 size: 15 residues. Germline CDR1 LNHDA, CDR2 SQIVND (reference sequence). V lost 3 bases to trimming and J lost 4 bases; unmatched junction nucleotides: 3. CDR3 nucleotides: TGTGCCAGTAGTATTCTAGCGGGGTTCACCGGGGAGCTGTTTTTT. This encodes CASSILAGFTGELFF.

This chain links TRBV27 with TRBJ2-2, with 13 nucleotides matching TRBD2. Losses at the gene ends were 0 bases for V and 5 bases for J; bases not matched to a gene: 6. Germline V gene lookup returns CDR1 MNHEY and CDR2 SMNVEV (reference sequence). The CDR3 is made up of 18 amino acids. The DNA for the CDR3 is TGTGCCAGCAGTTTATCCCCGGGACTAGCGGGAAGTACCGGGGAGCTGTTTTTT. Translation gives CASSLSPGLAGSTGELFF.

This chain connects TRBV19 to TRBJ2-5; tentative D call: TRBD1 (5 bases). CDR1 is LNHDA, CDR2 SQIVND, per germline (reference sequence). The V end lost 4 bases, the J end lost 2 bases, and 11 bases lay between the germline ends. This CDR3 is built from 14 residues. The CDR3 DNA sequence: TGTGCCAGTAGTAGGTTGGGGCCACAAGAGACCCAGTACTTC. It encodes CASSRLGPQETQYF.

The rearrangement joins TRBV27 to TRBJ2-7; D not resolved. In germline, CDR1 is MNHEY, CDR2 SMNVEV (reference sequence). V lost 6 bases and J lost 6, with 30 bases in between. The CDR3 sequence is 18 residues long. The CDR3 region has the DNA TGTGCCAGCAGCTCCACCCGGACCCGGACGTACGATCGGTCCGAGCAGTACTTC. Translated: CASSSTRTRTYDRSEQYF.

The chain carries TRBV11-3 and TRBJ2-7, with TRBD1 matching over 9 bases. The CDR3 spans 13 residues. J gave up 1 base and V 10 bases, and 5 bases lay outside the gene matches. Germline V CDR1 and CDR2: SGHNT, YENEEA. The CDR3 is CATTGTGSYEQYF. The CDR3 bases are TGTGCCACGACCGGGACAGGGTCCTACGAGCAGTACTTC.

The CDR3 region has the DNA TGTGCTAGTGGTTTGGTACGGAACGAGCAGTACTTC. Translation gives CASGLVRNEQYF. The chain links TRBV12-5 to TRBJ2-7; D gene uncertain. CDR1 LGHNT and CDR2 FRNRAP come from the germline V gene. V was shortened by 0 bases and J by 5 bases, with 5 bases between the two germline ends. The CDR3 is made up of 12 amino acids.

The genes are TRBV13 and TRBJ2-3; D might be TRBD2 (6 bases). V was clipped by 7 bases and J by 0 bases, with 11 bases between them. Per germline, CDR1 PRHDT and CDR2 FYEKMQ (reference sequence). This CDR3 comprises 14 residues. The CDR3 loop reads CASNELASTDTQYF. DNA for the CDR3: TGTGCCAGCAATGAGCTAGCGAGCACAGATACGCAGTATTTT.

The CDR3 sequence is CSVGSSGNTIYF. CDR3 nucleotides: TGCAGCGTAGGGAGTTCTGGAAACACCATATATTTT. This chain uses TRBV29-1 with TRBJ1-3, with D hard to call. The CDR3 totals 12 residues. Deletions cut 6 bases from V and 1 base from J, with 7 bases between. The V gene's germline CDR1 is SQVTM and CDR2 ANQGSEA.

This clone came up a few times. This chain joins TRBV5-4 and TRBJ2-1; D is possibly TRBD2 (5 bases). V dropped 0 bases and J dropped 10 bases, with 11 bases sitting between them. Germline CDR1 SGHNT, CDR2 YYREEE (reference sequence). This CDR3 contains 13 residues. CDR3 nucleotide sequence: TGTGCCAGCAGCTTGGTGGGAGCGTGGGAGCAGTTCTTC. Encoded protein: CASSLVGAWEQFF.

This clone was seen once. The chain combines TRBV10-1 with TRBJ2-3; 7 nucleotides agree with TRBD1. J lost 4 bases, V lost 0 bases, and 7 bases had no gene match. Germline V gene data show CDR1 as WNHNN and CDR2 as SYGVQD (reference sequence). The CDR3 has 16 residues. The CDR3 protein is CASSESGDSFPDTQYF. In nucleotides, the CDR3 is TGCGCCAGCAGTGAGTCAGGGGACAGTTTTCCAGATACGCAGTATTTT.

This clone was counted once. The chain recombines TRBV5-3 with TRBJ1-3; D gene uncertain. TRBV5-3 is placed among ORFs of uncertain function. With 2 bases removed from V and 0 bases from J, the gap between germline ends came to 9 bases. CDR3 size: 15 residues. The CDR3 reads CARSFRPSSGNTIYF. The CDR3 region has the DNA TGTGCCAGAAGCTTCCGGCCGTCCTCTGGAAACACCATATATTTT.

The genes are TRBV27 and TRBJ2-3; D might be TRBD1 (5 bases). The CDR3 runs 15 residues. V lost 0 bases and J lost 2, with 9 bases in between. Germline lookup yields CDR1 MNHEY and CDR2 SMNVEV (reference sequence). The CDR3 nucleotides are TGTGCCAGCAGTTTATCAAACAGGTTCACAGATACGCAGTATTTT. Protein sequence: CASSLSNRFTDTQYF.

V is TRBV7-2 and J is TRBJ2-2; 11 bases agree with TRBD2. Per the germline V gene, CDR1 is SGHTA and CDR2 is FQGNSA. V shed 5 bases and J 0 bases; nucleotides not matched to a gene: 8. The CDR3 is 18 residues long. The CDR3 DNA follows: TGTGCCAGCAGCCCGGGACTAGCGGTTACCGCGAACACCGGGGAGCTGTTTTTT. It translates to CASSPGLAVTANTGELFF.

The rearrangement links TRBV13 to TRBJ2-5; 8 bases line up with TRBD2. J was trimmed by 7 bases and V by 0 bases; bases with no gene match: 1. CDR1 PRHDT and CDR2 FYEKMQ come from the germline V gene (reference sequence). CDR3 length: 13 residues. CDR3 residues: CASSLGLAGTQYF. The DNA of the CDR3 is TGTGCCAGCAGCTTAGGCCTAGCGGGGACCCAGTACTTC.

The rearrangement links TRBV2 to TRBJ1-6; no clear D. Looked up from germline, CDR1 is SNHLY and CDR2 is FYNNEI. Trimming cost V 4 bases and J 6 bases, with 10 bases left between them. The CDR3 length is 14 residues. Written as DNA, the CDR3 is TGTGCCAGCAGTGCGCGGGCCCTTAATTCACCCCTCCACTTT. Translating gives CASSARALNSPLHF.

The chain links TRBV11-2 to TRBJ2-1; the match to TRBD2 covers 7 bases. Germline CDR1 reads SGHAT; CDR2 reads FQNNGV. V shed 5 bases, J shed 7 bases, and the junction held 20 bases outside the gene matches. This CDR3 is built from 18 residues. CDR3 nucleotides: TGTGCCAGCAGCCCTCTTGGGGGGGATAAAAAAAAGGGAAATGAGCAGTTCTTC. Amino acid sequence: CASSPLGGDKKKGNEQFF.

V gene TRBV6-1 combines with J gene TRBJ2-7; D unresolved. Germline V gene data show CDR1 as MNHNS and CDR2 as SASEGT. The germline V and J ends were trimmed by 7 bases and 3 bases, with 7 bases remaining between them. The CDR3 has 11 amino acids. CDR3 amino acids: CASTSYYEQYF. The CDR3 DNA is TGTGCCAGCACGTCGTACTACGAGCAGTACTTC.

The genes are TRBV2 and TRBJ2-1; no reliable D call. Germline lookup yields CDR1 SNHLY and CDR2 FYNNEI. Trimming removed 1 base at V and 4 bases at J, with 2 bases between. The CDR3 loop spans 12 amino acids. The CDR3 spells CASSEGYNEQFF. CDR3 nucleotides: TGTGCCAGCAGTGAAGGGTACAATGAGCAGTTCTTC. Using reference TRBV2 and TRBJ2-1 for the parts outside the CDR3, the full variable domain is EPEVTQTPSHQVTQMGQEVILRCVPISNHLYFYWYRQILGQKVEFLVSFYNNEISEKSEIFDDQFSVERPDGSNFTLKIRSTKLEDSAMYFCASSEGYNEQFFGPGTRLTVL.